This paragraph covers one TCR beta chain sequence. The clone's antigen remains unknown. No much larger clone is present one base from it, and per-base qualities are unavailable. Peripheral blood CD8+ and CD4+ T cells from healthy donors, Susac syndrome patients and multiple sclerosis patients were profiled by high-throughput TCR beta sequencing. The multiple sclerosis controls were treatment-naive patients who had stable or active relapsing-remitting disease and met the revised McDonald criteria. Bulk CD8+ and CD4+ T cells were purified by magnetic negative isolation, whereas CD8+ TEMRA cells were enriched by FACS. Blood was collected in EDTA tubes and processed within 24 hours, with PBMCs isolated through density gradient centrifugation. PBMCs intended for TCR sequencing were cryopreserved in liquid nitrogen and thawed later in a water bath at 37 degrees C. The sorted or isolated CD4+, CD8+ and CD8+ TEMRA cells had a purity of 90% or higher.

RNA was extracted using the RNeasy kit, and roughly 0.45 to 1 microgram was reverse transcribed with random hexamers. TCR beta CDR3 regions were amplified with the immunoSEQ multiplex PCR assay covering 54 Vbeta and 13 Jbeta segments. Bias from PCR amplification was corrected by using a synthetic template baseline for primer optimization and for computational correction. On the authors' methods: Reads were annotated to V, D and J genes per IMGT and analyzed with immunoSEQ Analyzer, keeping only productive sequences. Clonality was calculated as one minus the Shannon entropy normalized by log2 of the number of productive unique sequences. For each patient and control, public and private clones were evaluated within the 100 most prevalent clones. A clone was defined as Susac-specific if it was absent from the healthy and MS cohorts, from 950 to 1,300 published viral clones and from other ImmuneACCESS disease sequences. TCRdb took the public reads, trimmed them with fastp at Q25, ran MiXCR for clone calling and kept in-frame beta chains. Rows with one shared CDR3 protein collapse into an entry with the most common genes and DNA. TCRdb, rather than the study authors, made the V and J calls. The sample contains approximately 200,000 distinct CDR3 sequences, approximately 94% of them found a single time. The ten largest clones take up 0.093% of the sample.

The trim is 1 base for V and 0 bases for J, with a gap of 7 bases between the germline ends. The germline V gene sets CDR1 to MGHRA and CDR2 to YSYEKL. The CDR3 contains 15 residues, cysteine and phenylalanine counted. The retained sequence is limited to the CDR3, 45 bases, with the frame set at the first base. This sample was taken from a study of CD8 T cells in Susac syndrome (dated by TCRdb to about 2019). General notes on the study: Repertoire sequencing was used to test whether CD8+ T cell activation and differentiation in Susac syndrome was antigen driven. Broad study findings and their caveats: The number of individuals in the TCR sequencing and HLA analysis was recognized as being relatively small.

The clonotype comes from a human donor with multiple sclerosis. The material sequenced was CD4+ T cells from PBMCs. Recombination connected TRBV4-1 to TRBJ1-5; no D gene call is confident. Read as DNA, the sequence is TGCGCCAGCAGCCAAGCGTCAGTTAGCAATCAGCCCCAGCATTTT. This yields the protein CASSQASVSNQPQHF.